These 28 T cell receptor beta chains came from one sample sequenced in a study of blood T cell repertoires in COVID-19. Assay: immunoSEQ multiplex PCR; the TCRdb copy retains only in-frame clones and omits some. This table holds 68,000 or so clones, 80% to 90% found once. Sequencing was performed on peripheral blood. Receptors originate from a man in his fifties with acute or convalescent COVID-19.

The chain uses TRBV19 and TRBJ2-1; 8 bases align to TRBD2. The CDR3 runs to 15 residues. Unmatched junction bases numbered 12, after V lost 6 bases and J lost 8 bases. Germline CDR1 LNHDA, CDR2 SQIVND (reference sequence). The DNA of the CDR3 is TGTGCCAGTAGGTCGGCAAGCGGGAGAGGCGATGAGCAGTTCTTC. It yields the protein CASRSASGRGDEQFF.

The chain couples TRBV6-2 or TRBV6-3 to TRBJ1-2; D remains unclear. CDR1 MNHEY and CDR2 SVGEGT come from the germline V gene. This CDR3 comprises 16 residues. V lost 2 bases and J 6 bases, leaving 19 bases between the germline ends. As DNA, the CDR3 is TGTGCCAGCAGTTACGCGAGCAGGCGGGAAATAGATGGCTACACCTTC. Translation gives CASSYASRREIDGYTF.

The chain links TRBV27 to TRBJ2-7, with 13 bases identical to TRBD2. CDR1 and CDR2 from the germline V gene are MNHEY and SMNVEV (reference sequence). The ends lost 5 bases at V and 7 bases at J; junction bases unmatched: 11. CDR3 length equals 16 residues. In nucleotides, the CDR3 is TGTGCCAGCAGTCTCACCCAGACTAGCGGGAGGTATGAGCAGTACTTC. Translating gives CASSLTQTSGRYEQYF.

This sequence joins TRBV27 and TRBJ1-1; 8 bases match TRBD1. The CDR3 runs to 13 residues. The germline CDR1 and CDR2 sequences are MNHEY and SMNVEV (reference sequence). The V segment lost 7 bases and the J segment 3 bases; nucleotides outside the gene matches: 4. The CDR3 reads CASKTGGDTEAFF. DNA of the CDR3: TGTGCCAGCAAAACAGGGGGGGACACTGAAGCTTTCTTT.

The genes are TRBV6-5 and TRBJ2-7, with a weak D call TRBD1 (5 bases). The CDR3 spans 14 residues. V lost 5 bases, J lost 2 bases, and 13 bases lay in between. Per the germline V gene, CDR1 is MNHEY and CDR2 is SVGAGI. The CDR3 loop is CASSLSRQTYEQYF. In DNA form, the CDR3 reads TGTGCCAGCAGTCTCTCCCGACAGACCTACGAGCAGTACTTC.

The chain employs TRBV21-1 and TRBJ2-3; the D call of TRBD2 is as the table states it, not checked on the DNA. TRBV21-1 is a pseudogene segment. CDR3 length: 13 amino acids. CDR3 sequence reads: CANVEDSTDTQYF. The CDR3, as DNA: TGTGCCAACGTGGAGGACAGCACAGATACGCAGTATTTT.

The rearrangement links TRBV19 to TRBJ2-7; 7 bases align to TRBD1. Germline values: CDR1 LNHDA, CDR2 SQIVND (reference sequence). CDR3 length: 14 residues. Trimming cost V 4 bases and J 3 bases; bases outside gene matches: 6. The CDR3 nucleotides are TGTGCCAGTAGTAACCGGGACAGTATCTACGAGCAGTACTTC. This translates into CASSNRDSIYEQYF.

The chain has TRBV15 and TRBJ2-2; a weak D match, TRBD2 (6 bases). Looked up from germline, CDR1 is LNHNV and CDR2 is YYDKDF (reference sequence). Trimming took off 5 bases at V and 7 bases at J, with 20 bases between the two ends. The CDR3 spans 16 residues. The CDR3 region is CATSHTGRLAIGELFF. In DNA, the CDR3 is TGTGCCACCAGCCATACTGGGCGGCTAGCGATCGGGGAGCTGTTTTTT.

The chain employs TRBV9 and TRBJ2-1; TRBD2 matches 12 bases. This CDR3 has 18 residues. The V and J ends lost 2 bases and 9 bases, in that order; junction bases with no gene match: 15. In germline, CDR1 is SGDLS, CDR2 YYNGEE. CDR3 coding DNA: TGTGCCAGCAGCGTTGTCCCGAGACTAGCGGGAGAGGACGTTGAGCAGTTCTTC. Its translation: CASSVVPRLAGEDVEQFF.

V gene TRBV10-3 combines with J gene TRBJ2-3; weak D call: TRBD2 (5 bases). Per the germline V gene, CDR1 is ENHRY and CDR2 is SYGVKD. The CDR3 covers 13 residues. V lost 6 bases and J lost 4, with 11 bases in between. The CDR3 bases are TGTGCCATCAGCCTAGCCGCGGCAGATACGCAGTATTTT. Translated, it gives CAISLAAADTQYF.

The rearrangement uses TRBV7-9 and TRBJ2-5; TRBD2 is a possible D gene (6 bases). This CDR3 has 16 residues. Germline V gene sequence: CDR1 SEHNR, CDR2 FQNEAQ (reference sequence). Trimming cost V 4 bases and J 2 bases, with 17 bases left between them. The CDR3 loop reads CASSSDGGGEQETQYF. The CDR3 nucleotides read TGTGCCAGCAGCTCCGACGGTGGAGGGGAGCAAGAGACCCAGTACTTC.

This chain's CDR3 is CAATGTGYSDTQYF. The CDR3 DNA is TGTGCCGCCACAGGGACAGGGTACTCAGATACGCAGTATTTT. V gene TRBV25-1 combines with J gene TRBJ2-3; 9 bases fit TRBD1. Germline trimming cut 11 bases from V and 4 bases from J; bases unmatched to any gene: 10. The length of the CDR3 is 14 residues. CDR1 is MGHDK and CDR2 is SYGVNS in the germline V gene. Variable domain in full (rest from reference TRBV25-1 and TRBJ2-3): EADIYQTPRYLVIGTGKKITLECSQTMGHDKMYWYQQDPGMELHLIHYSYGVNSTEKGDLSSESTVSRIRTEHFPLTLESARPSHTSQYLCAATGTGYSDTQYFGPGTRLTVL.

This clone was observed a handful of times. This chain links TRBV7-6 with TRBJ1-2, with TRBD1 matching 7 bases. Looked up from germline, CDR1 is SGHVS and CDR2 is FNYEAQ. This CDR3 has 15 amino acids. The V segment lost 1 base and the J segment 2 bases; nucleotides outside the gene matches: 4. The CDR3 DNA reads TGTGCCAGCAGCTTAGGTCCGGGACAGAACTATGGCTACACCTTC. Amino acid sequence: CASSLGPGQNYGYTF. The complete variable domain, with remaining parts taken from reference TRBV7-6 and TRBJ1-2, reads GAGVSQSPRYKVTKRGQDVALRCDPISGHVSLYWYRQALGQGPEFLTYFNYEAQQDKSGLPNDRFSAERPEGSISTLTIQRTEQRDSAMYRCASSLGPGQNYGYTFGSGTRLTVV.

The chain employs TRBV4-3 and TRBJ2-7; D is unclear. The CDR3 contains 15 residues. Germline values: CDR1 LGHNA, CDR2 YSLEER. Trimming shortened V by 1 base and J by 0 bases, and 10 bases separated the two germline ends. The CDR3 region is CASSQGAGRSYEQYV. The CDR3 DNA follows: TGCGCCAGCAGCCAAGGGGCAGGCCGCTCCTACGAGCAGTACGTC.

The rearrangement joins TRBV5-1 to TRBJ1-2, with TRBD1 matching 7 bases. Trimming at V came to 0 bases and at J to 4 bases, leaving 6 bases not matched to a gene. This CDR3 is 15 amino acids long. Germline V gene lookup returns CDR1 SGHRS and CDR2 YFSETQ. The CDR3 region has the DNA TGCGCCAGCAGCTTGGGGGACAGACAATTCTATGGCTACACCTTC. It yields the protein CASSLGDRQFYGYTF.

This clone was seen a handful of times. The rearrangement uses TRBV7-2 and TRBJ1-2, with TRBD1 matching over 10 bases. The CDR3 extends over 16 amino acids. Germline values: CDR1 SGHTA, CDR2 FQGNSA. Trimming took 5 bases from V and 0 from J; bases not matched to a gene: 6. The CDR3 region is CASSPDRGRANYGYTF. The CDR3 DNA is TGTGCCAGCAGCCCCGACAGGGGGCGTGCTAACTATGGCTACACCTTC.

V is TRBV5-6 and J is TRBJ2-4; D perhaps matches TRBD1 (7 bases). V was shortened by 6 bases and J by 5 bases, with 30 bases between the two germline ends. Germline CDR1 is SGHDT and CDR2 is YYEEEE. This CDR3 has 19 residues. The chain's CDR3 is CASTPPRGLRDSGENIQYF. The CDR3 DNA reads TGTGCCAGCACCCCCCCGCGGGGTTTACGGGACAGTGGAGAAAACATTCAGTACTTC. Using reference TRBV5-6 and TRBJ2-4 for the parts outside the CDR3, the full variable domain is DAGVTQSPTHLIKTRGQQVTLRCSPKSGHDTVSWYQQALGQGPQFIFQYYEEEERQRGNFPDRFSGHQFPNYSSELNVNALLLGDSALYLCASTPPRGLRDSGENIQYFGAGTRLSVL.

This sequence joins TRBV5-1 and TRBJ1-1, with D tentatively TRBD1 (6 bases). Per germline, CDR1 SGHRS and CDR2 YFSETQ. The CDR3 length is 14 residues. V lost 7 bases and J lost 5, with 18 bases in between. CDR3 DNA: TGCGCCAGCGCGGCCCGGAGGGGGGGGACTGAAGCTTTCTTT. Its protein product is CASAARRGGTEAFF.

The gene calls are TRBV14 and TRBJ1-2; D gene uncertain. Germline lookup yields CDR1 SGHDN and CDR2 FVKESK. The CDR3 contains 12 residues. V lost 5 bases and J 8 bases, leaving 12 bases between the germline ends. The CDR3: CASSSRGSGYTF. The CDR3 DNA reads as TGTGCCAGCAGCTCTCGGGGATCGGGCTACACCTTC.

This chain joins TRBV20-1 and TRBJ2-7; the D is unclear. The V gene lost 5 bases and the J gene lost 4 bases, with 9 bases spanning the gap. CDR1 is DFQATT and CDR2 is SNEGSKA in the germline V gene (reference sequence). This CDR3 has 11 residues. CDR3 region: CSAPETYEQYF. The CDR3 region has the DNA TGCAGTGCTCCCGAGACTTACGAGCAGTACTTC.

The J gene is TRBJ2-1, the V gene TRBV6-6, with 8 bases lining up with TRBD2. Germline values: CDR1 MNHNY, CDR2 SVGAGI (reference sequence). This CDR3 comprises 17 residues. The J segment lost 0 bases and the V segment lost 6 bases, leaving 10 bases of the junction unmatched. This chain's CDR3 is CASRRRLAGISYNEQFF. Here the CDR3 DNA reads TGTGCCAGCAGGCGAAGGCTAGCGGGTATCTCCTACAATGAGCAGTTCTTC.

The chain recombines TRBV14 with TRBJ1-1; possibly TRBD1 for D (5 bases). The germline gives CDR1 SGHDN, CDR2 FVKESK. V dropped 1 base and J dropped 1 base, with 7 bases sitting between them. The CDR3 is 14 amino acids. In nucleotides, the CDR3 is TGTGCCAGCAGCCAAGGGACAACGAACACTGAAGCTTTCTTT. Translation gives CASSQGTTNTEAFF.

The genes are TRBV18 and TRBJ2-7; D is unclear. Germline V gene lookup returns CDR1 KGHSH and CDR2 LQKENI. The V gene lost 3 bases and the J gene lost 3 bases, with 18 bases spanning the gap. The CDR3 has 16 amino acids. CDR3 sequence: CASSPRSRSSVYEQYV. Written as DNA, the CDR3 is TGTGCCAGCTCACCGCGTAGTCGTTCCTCCGTCTACGAGCAGTACGTC.

The V gene is TRBV11-2, the J gene TRBJ2-1; 11 nucleotides agree with TRBD2. The germline V gene encodes CDR1 SGHAT and CDR2 FQNNGV. V shed 6 bases and J 3 bases; nucleotides not matched to a gene: 4. The CDR3 totals 15 residues. This CDR3 is CASSSGLAGYNEQFF. The DNA of the CDR3 is TGTGCCAGCAGTTCCGGACTAGCGGGCTACAATGAGCAGTTCTTC.

DNA for the CDR3: TGTGCCAGCTTCCCCATGGCGGGAGAAGTAGATACGCAGTATTTT. Its translation is CASFPMAGEVDTQYF. This sequence joins TRBV28 and TRBJ2-3, with 7 bases that match TRBD2. Losses at the gene ends were 8 bases for V and 5 bases for J; bases not matched to a gene: 13. This CDR3 has 15 residues. Germline V gene data show CDR1 as MDHEN and CDR2 as SYDVKM.

The chain's CDR3 is CASSTDPGGGYTF. The CDR3 nucleotides are TGTGCCAGCAGCACGGACCCGGGAGGGGGCTACACCTTC. The chain has TRBV5-4 and TRBJ1-2; unclear D gene. The CDR3 has 13 residues. Germline V CDR1 and CDR2: SGHNT, YYREEE (reference sequence). V lost 4 bases and J lost 8, with 15 bases in between.

This clone was found once. The chain uses TRBV25-1 and TRBJ2-7; D gene uncertain. The CDR3 loop spans 13 amino acids. Trimming took 4 bases from V and 4 from J, leaving 11 bases between them. The V gene's germline CDR1 is MGHDK and CDR2 SYGVNS. The CDR3 coding sequence is TGTGCCAGCAGTGTATGGCACTATTACGAGCAGTACGTC. The encoded protein is CASSVWHYYEQYV.

The V gene is TRBV6-4, the J gene TRBJ2-3, with 9 bases lining up with TRBD1. From germline, CDR1 is MRHNA and CDR2 SNTAGT. This CDR3 contains 15 residues. V trimming: 5 bases; J trimming: 3 bases; junction bases outside the gene matches: 6. CDR3 amino acids: CASSLDRGGTDTQYF. The CDR3 nucleotides are TGTGCCAGCAGTTTGGACAGGGGTGGAACAGATACGCAGTATTTT.